The rows below give T cell receptor beta chains drawn from one sample of a study of T cells after yellow fever vaccination. TCRdb re-derived calls from the 5' RACE reads in MiXCR, one entry per CDR3 protein. Of some 150,000 distinct CDR3 sequences in the sample, about a tenth were seen once. Sequenced here: CD8+ T cells sorted from PBMCs, sampled 45 days after the yellow fever booster vaccination. The origin of the receptors is a man younger than 30 who received the YFV17D yellow fever vaccine. Both conserved end residues are part of each CDR3. D genes are given only for firm matches. The size entry is marked missing in some rows and otherwise reads once, few, many or a size class.

v_call: TRBV2; j_call: TRBJ1-2; clone_size: few; d_call: NA; cdr3_nt: TGTGCCAGCAGTGAGAGTATGGGCAGGCCAGCCCCCTATGGCTACACCTTC; cdr3_aa: CASSESMGRPAPYGYTF
v_call: TRBV6-2/TRBV6-3; j_call: TRBJ2-5; clone_size: few; d_call: NA; cdr3_nt: TGTGCCAGCAATAAACCCCGTGGGGCCAGTTGGGAGACCCAGTACTTC; cdr3_aa: CASNKPRGASWETQYF
v_call: TRBV20-1; j_call: TRBJ2-7; clone_size: few; d_call: TRBD1; cdr3_nt: TGCAGTGCTAGTGAGGGACAGGGACCCTACGAGCAGTACTTC; cdr3_aa: CSASEGQGPYEQYF
v_call: TRBV12-3/TRBV12-4; j_call: TRBJ2-1; clone_size: NA; d_call: NA; cdr3_nt: TGTGCCAGCAGTTTGCCAGCGGCGAGCTCCTACAATGAGCAGTTCTTC; cdr3_aa: CASSLPAASSYNEQFF
v_call: TRBV5-6; j_call: TRBJ2-5; clone_size: NA; d_call: NA; cdr3_nt: TGTGCCAGCAGCTTGGCCCTCGGACTACCAGCGACGTACCAAGAGACCCAGTACTTC; cdr3_aa: CASSLALGLPATYQETQYF
v_call: TRBV4-1; j_call: TRBJ2-2; clone_size: many; d_call: NA; cdr3_nt: TGCGCCAGCAGCCAAGATACTTCCCTCGGCGGGGAGCTGTTTTTT; cdr3_aa: CASSQDTSLGGELFF
v_call: TRBV12-3/TRBV12-4; j_call: TRBJ1-2; clone_size: few; d_call: TRBD1; cdr3_nt: TGTGCCAGCAGCTTGGGACAGATTGAAGGCTACACCTTC; cdr3_aa: CASSLGQIEGYTF
v_call: TRBV24-1; j_call: TRBJ1-1; clone_size: many; d_call: NA; cdr3_nt: TGTGCCACCAGTGATCGGACTGAAGCTTTCTTT; cdr3_aa: CATSDRTEAFF
v_call: TRBV7-9; j_call: TRBJ1-2; clone_size: few; d_call: TRBD1; cdr3_nt: TGTGGCTCGGGGACAGGGATTGGTGGCTACACCTTC; cdr3_aa: CGSGTGIGGYTF
v_call: TRBV5-1; j_call: TRBJ2-7; clone_size: many; d_call: NA; cdr3_nt: TGCGCCAGCAGCTTGGAGGGCTCGGGCTACCTCTACGAGCAGTACTTC; cdr3_aa: CASSLEGSGYLYEQYF
v_call: TRBV18; j_call: TRBJ2-7; clone_size: NA; d_call: NA; cdr3_nt: TGTGCCAGCTCGCGCTCCAGGGCCTACGAGCAGTACTTC; cdr3_aa: CASSRSRAYEQYF
v_call: TRBV29-1; j_call: TRBJ1-1; clone_size: few; d_call: NA; cdr3_nt: TGCAGCGTTGGATACGGAAACACTGAAGCTTTCTTT; cdr3_aa: CSVGYGNTEAFF
v_call: TRBV7-2; j_call: TRBJ1-2; clone_size: NA; d_call: TRBD1; cdr3_nt: TGTGCCAGCAGCTACCGGGACAGGGCTTTCTATGGCTACACCTTC; cdr3_aa: CASSYRDRAFYGYTF
v_call: TRBV20-1; j_call: TRBJ2-7; clone_size: NA; d_call: TRBD2; cdr3_nt: TGCAGTGCTAGTTACTGGGAGGGATCCTACGAGCAGTACTTC; cdr3_aa: CSASYWEGSYEQYF
v_call: TRBV20-1; j_call: TRBJ2-2; clone_size: few; d_call: TRBD2; cdr3_nt: TGCAGTACTACCGGGACTAGCGGGGGGGCGAACACCGGGGAGCTGTTTTTT; cdr3_aa: CSTTGTSGGANTGELFF
v_call: TRBV4-1; j_call: TRBJ2-7; clone_size: many; d_call: NA; cdr3_nt: TGCGCCAGCAGCCAAGAAGCAGGGGTCTGGGAGCAGTACTTC; cdr3_aa: CASSQEAGVWEQYF
v_call: TRBV6-5; j_call: TRBJ2-2; clone_size: many; d_call: NA; cdr3_nt: TGTGCCAGCAGTTTGACTCTATACACCGGGGAGCTGTTTTTT; cdr3_aa: CASSLTLYTGELFF
v_call: TRBV27; j_call: TRBJ2-1; clone_size: NA; d_call: TRBD1; cdr3_nt: TGTGCCAGCAGTTTTGGACAGGGCAATGAGCAGTTCTTC; cdr3_aa: CASSFGQGNEQFF
v_call: TRBV12-3/TRBV12-4; j_call: TRBJ2-3; clone_size: few; d_call: NA; cdr3_nt: TGTGCCAGCAGCCCACCGGATGGAGGAAGGGTCACAGATACGCAGTATTTT; cdr3_aa: CASSPPDGGRVTDTQYF
v_call: TRBV6-1; j_call: TRBJ1-5; clone_size: few; d_call: TRBD1; cdr3_nt: TGTGCCAGCAGAGATACCGGGACAGGTCAGCCCCAGCATTTT; cdr3_aa: CASRDTGTGQPQHF
v_call: TRBV6-2/TRBV6-3; j_call: TRBJ1-1; clone_size: NA; d_call: NA; cdr3_nt: TGTGCCAGCAGTATCCGGGGAGAAGCTTTCTTT; cdr3_aa: CASSIRGEAFF
v_call: TRBV6-4; j_call: TRBJ2-1; clone_size: NA; d_call: TRBD1; cdr3_nt: TGTGCCAGCAGCCGTACCGGGACAGGGGCCTACAATGAGCAGTTCTTC; cdr3_aa: CASSRTGTGAYNEQFF
v_call: TRBV5-4; j_call: TRBJ2-5; clone_size: few; d_call: NA; cdr3_nt: TGTGCCAGCACCCTCTTAAACGACCAGACCCAGTACTTC; cdr3_aa: CASTLLNDQTQYF
v_call: TRBV6-2/TRBV6-3; j_call: TRBJ2-1; clone_size: NA; d_call: TRBD1; cdr3_nt: TGTGCCAGCAGTTACGGGACAGGGGTCCTCAATGAGCAGTTCTTC; cdr3_aa: CASSYGTGVLNEQFF
v_call: TRBV30; j_call: TRBJ2-1; clone_size: many; d_call: NA; cdr3_nt: TGTGCCTGGAGTTCAAGTAGTATAAATGAGCAGTTCTTC; cdr3_aa: CAWSSSSINEQFF
v_call: TRBV7-8; j_call: TRBJ1-4; clone_size: NA; d_call: NA; cdr3_nt: TGTGCCAGCAGCTTAGAGGTACCCTACGCGGGAAAACTGTTTTTT; cdr3_aa: CASSLEVPYAGKLFF
v_call: TRBV19; j_call: TRBJ1-1; clone_size: NA; d_call: NA; cdr3_nt: TGTGCCAGTAGTCATCGTGAGTTGAGGAACACTGAAGCTTTCTTT; cdr3_aa: CASSHRELRNTEAFF
v_call: TRBV3-1; j_call: TRBJ2-2; clone_size: NA; d_call: NA; cdr3_nt: TGTGCCAGCAGCCTAGCGCCGGACTTCGGGGAGCTGTTTTTT; cdr3_aa: CASSLAPDFGELFF
v_call: TRBV4-3; j_call: TRBJ2-3; clone_size: few; d_call: NA; cdr3_nt: TGCGCCAGCAGCCAAGGTGTCAGCCTCACAGATACGCAGTATTTT; cdr3_aa: CASSQGVSLTDTQYF
v_call: TRBV7-3; j_call: TRBJ2-3; clone_size: many; d_call: NA; cdr3_nt: TGTGCCAGCAGCTTAAGGCCCGACCGCGGTGAGACAGATACGCAGTATTTT; cdr3_aa: CASSLRPDRGETDTQYF
v_call: TRBV4-1; j_call: TRBJ2-1; clone_size: NA; d_call: NA; cdr3_nt: TGCGCCAGCAGCCAGGGTACCGGAGGGGAGATATACAATGAGCAGTTCTTC; cdr3_aa: CASSQGTGGEIYNEQFF
v_call: TRBV4-1; j_call: TRBJ1-5; clone_size: NA; d_call: NA; cdr3_nt: TGCGCCAGCAGCCAAGGAGTCGGGAATCAGCCCCAGCATTTT; cdr3_aa: CASSQGVGNQPQHF
v_call: TRBV5-6; j_call: TRBJ1-1; clone_size: NA; d_call: NA; cdr3_nt: TGTGCCAGCAGCTACACGGCTGAAGCTTTCTTT; cdr3_aa: CASSYTAEAFF
v_call: TRBV4-1; j_call: TRBJ2-7; clone_size: NA; d_call: NA; cdr3_nt: TGCGCCAGCAGCCAAGACCAGAACTCCTACGAGCAGTACTTC; cdr3_aa: CASSQDQNSYEQYF
v_call: TRBV5-1; j_call: TRBJ2-1; clone_size: few; d_call: NA; cdr3_nt: TGCGCCAGCAGCTTGAGGGGGGCAGTCTCTTATTCTGGTGAGCAGTTCTTC; cdr3_aa: CASSLRGAVSYSGEQFF
v_call: TRBV10-3; j_call: TRBJ1-3; clone_size: few; d_call: TRBD1; cdr3_nt: TGTGCCATCGGACAGGGGTTGATCTCTGGAAACACCATATATTTT; cdr3_aa: CAIGQGLISGNTIYF
v_call: TRBV4-1; j_call: TRBJ2-7; clone_size: few; d_call: TRBD2; cdr3_nt: TGCGCCAGCAGCACACGACTAGCGGGGAAGAACGAGCAGTACTTC; cdr3_aa: CASSTRLAGKNEQYF
v_call: TRBV28; j_call: TRBJ2-1; clone_size: few; d_call: TRBD2; cdr3_nt: TGTGCCCACGCGAAGGCGGGGGCCTACAATGAGCAGTTCTTC; cdr3_aa: CAHAKAGAYNEQFF
v_call: TRBV7-9; j_call: TRBJ1-6; clone_size: few; d_call: NA; cdr3_nt: TGTGCCAGCAGCTTAACAGGGCTGGTAGGAAATTCACCCCTCCACTTT; cdr3_aa: CASSLTGLVGNSPLHF
v_call: TRBV14; j_call: TRBJ1-2; clone_size: few; d_call: NA; cdr3_nt: TGTGCCAGCAGCCAGTCCCAGACCTATGGCTACACCTTC; cdr3_aa: CASSQSQTYGYTF
v_call: TRBV9; j_call: TRBJ1-1; clone_size: few; d_call: TRBD1; cdr3_nt: TGTGCCAGCAGCCCCGGACAGGGGTTGCCTGAAGCTTTCTTT; cdr3_aa: CASSPGQGLPEAFF
v_call: TRBV2; j_call: TRBJ2-1; clone_size: few; d_call: NA; cdr3_nt: TGTGCCAGAAAAATACGGAACTCCTACAATGAGCAGTTCTTC; cdr3_aa: CARKIRNSYNEQFF
v_call: TRBV11-1; j_call: TRBJ2-3; clone_size: many; d_call: NA; cdr3_nt: TGTGCCAGCAGCTTAGTGGTAGTCGGGTCGACAGATACGCAGTATTTT; cdr3_aa: CASSLVVVGSTDTQYF
v_call: TRBV27; j_call: TRBJ2-7; clone_size: NA; d_call: TRBD1; cdr3_nt: TGTGCCAGCAGTTTGGCGGGACAGGGGGCAGACGAGCAGTACTTC; cdr3_aa: CASSLAGQGADEQYF
v_call: TRBV5-1; j_call: TRBJ1-2; clone_size: few; d_call: TRBD1; cdr3_nt: TGCGCCAGCAGCCCTCCGGGACAGGAGAACTATGGCTACACCTTC; cdr3_aa: CASSPPGQENYGYTF